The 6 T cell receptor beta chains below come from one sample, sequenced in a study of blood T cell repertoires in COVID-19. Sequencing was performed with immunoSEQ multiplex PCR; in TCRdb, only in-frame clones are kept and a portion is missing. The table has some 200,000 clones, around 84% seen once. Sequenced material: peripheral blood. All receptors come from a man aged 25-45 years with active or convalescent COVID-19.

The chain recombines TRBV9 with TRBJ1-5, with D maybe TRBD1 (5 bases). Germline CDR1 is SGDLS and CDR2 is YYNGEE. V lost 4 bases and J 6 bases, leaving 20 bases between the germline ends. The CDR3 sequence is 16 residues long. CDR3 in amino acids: CASSRDGGGVTQPQHF. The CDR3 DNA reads TGTGCCAGCAGCCGCGACGGGGGAGGGGTAACTCAGCCCCAGCATTTT.

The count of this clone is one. The chain's CDR3 is CASSPDVAREDTQYF. Written as DNA, the CDR3 is TGCGCCAGCAGCCCAGATGTAGCGCGGGAAGATACGCAGTATTTT. This chain links TRBV5-1 with TRBJ2-3; D possibly corresponds to TRBD2 (6 bases). The CDR3 contains 15 residues. V gave up 4 bases and J gave up 5 bases, with 17 bases separating them. Germline V gene sequence: CDR1 SGHRS, CDR2 YFSETQ.

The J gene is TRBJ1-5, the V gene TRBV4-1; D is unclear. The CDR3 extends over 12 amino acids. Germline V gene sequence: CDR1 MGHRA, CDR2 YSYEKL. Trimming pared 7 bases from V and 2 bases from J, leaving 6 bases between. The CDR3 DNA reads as TGCGCCAGCAACCGAGGCAATCAGCCCCAGCATTTT. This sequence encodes CASNRGNQPQHF.

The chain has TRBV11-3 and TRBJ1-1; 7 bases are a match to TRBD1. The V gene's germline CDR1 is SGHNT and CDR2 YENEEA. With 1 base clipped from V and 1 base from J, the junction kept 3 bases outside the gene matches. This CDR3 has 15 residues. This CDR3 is CASSLGGQENTEAFF. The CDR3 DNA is TGTGCCAGCAGCTTAGGCGGACAGGAGAACACTGAAGCTTTCTTT.

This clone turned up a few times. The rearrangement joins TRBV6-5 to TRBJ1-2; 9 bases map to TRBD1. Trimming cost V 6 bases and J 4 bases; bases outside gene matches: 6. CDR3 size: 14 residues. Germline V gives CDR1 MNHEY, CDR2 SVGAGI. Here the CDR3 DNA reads TGTGCCAGCAGCCGGACAGGGGATGGCTATGGCTACACCTTC. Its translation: CASSRTGDGYGYTF.

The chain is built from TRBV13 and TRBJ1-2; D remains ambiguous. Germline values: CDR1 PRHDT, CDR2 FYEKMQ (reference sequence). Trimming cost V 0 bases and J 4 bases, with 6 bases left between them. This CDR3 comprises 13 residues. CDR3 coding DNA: TGTGCCAGCAGCTTAGGACAGTCCTATGGCTACACCTTC. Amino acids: CASSLGQSYGYTF. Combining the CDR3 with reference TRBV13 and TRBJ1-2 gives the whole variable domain AAGVIQSPRHLIKEKRETATLKCYPIPRHDTVYWYQQGPGQDPQFLISFYEKMQSDKGSIPDRFSAQQFSDYHSELNMSSLELGDSALYFCASSLGQSYGYTFGSGTRLTVV.